A selection of T cell receptor beta chains follows, all from one sample in a study of identifying expanded T cells in peripheral blood. The repertoire was sequenced with immunoSEQ multiplex PCR; TCRdb's copy has only in-frame clones and lacks some. The data hold about 91,000 clones, with about 91% observed a single time. Sequences were obtained from blood. Receptors were obtained from a person aged 18 to 75 in good health. The CDR3 runs from the conserved cysteine through the conserved F or W. D genes are given only for firm matches. Not every row has a clone size; where given, it reads once, few, many or a size class.

v_call: TRBV6-4
d_call: NA
j_call: TRBJ2-1
clone_size: NA
cdr3_nt: TGTGCCAGCTACCTCGGAGGGCGAGCTGGAAATGAGCAGTTCTTC
cdr3_aa: CASYLGGRAGNEQFF

v_call: TRBV5-1
d_call: NA
j_call: TRBJ2-3
clone_size: NA
cdr3_nt: TGCGCCAGCAGCGGCTCAGATACGCAGTATTTT
cdr3_aa: CASSGSDTQYF

v_call: TRBV18
d_call: TRBD1
j_call: TRBJ1-5
clone_size: NA
cdr3_nt: TGTGCCAGCTCACCACCCGGGACAGAGAGTTATAGCAATCAGCCCCAGCATTTT
cdr3_aa: CASSPPGTESYSNQPQHF

v_call: TRBV4-1
d_call: NA
j_call: TRBJ2-3
clone_size: NA
cdr3_nt: TGCGCCAGCAGCCAAGAAGGCCGGCACCCGGGCGATACGCAGTATTTT
cdr3_aa: CASSQEGRHPGDTQYF

v_call: TRBV7-6
d_call: TRBD1
j_call: TRBJ2-7
clone_size: NA
cdr3_nt: TGTGCCAGCAGCTTAGATCGGACAGGTGGGGGCGAGCAGTACTTC
cdr3_aa: CASSLDRTGGGEQYF

v_call: TRBV5-6
d_call: TRBD1
j_call: TRBJ1-2
clone_size: once
cdr3_nt: TGTGCCAGCAGCTTTGTGGCGGGACAGGGTGATGGCTACACCTTC
cdr3_aa: CASSFVAGQGDGYTF

v_call: TRBV5-1
d_call: NA
j_call: TRBJ1-2
clone_size: NA
cdr3_nt: TGCGCCAGCAGTTTGGATCCTTCCTACGGCTACACCTTC
cdr3_aa: CASSLDPSYGYTF

v_call: TRBV6-1
d_call: TRBD1
j_call: TRBJ2-5
clone_size: NA
cdr3_nt: TGTGCCAGCAGTGGCGACAGGGGACAGACCCAGTACTTC
cdr3_aa: CASSGDRGQTQYF

v_call: TRBV27
d_call: TRBD1
j_call: TRBJ1-5
clone_size: NA
cdr3_nt: TGTGCCAGCAGTCCGGACAGGGGGGTTATGCATAGCAATCAGCCCCAGCATTTT
cdr3_aa: CASSPDRGVMHSNQPQHF

v_call: TRBV23-1
d_call: TRBD1
j_call: TRBJ1-4
clone_size: NA
cdr3_nt: TGCGCCAGCAGTCAATCCGAGGTATACAGGGGGGGCCCACGTAGGTCAGATAATGAAAAACTGTTTTTT
cdr3_aa: CASSQSEVYRGGPRRSDNEKLFF

v_call: TRBV19
d_call: NA
j_call: TRBJ1-4
clone_size: NA
cdr3_nt: TGTGCCAGTAGTATCGGCGGCAATGAAAAACTGTTTTTT
cdr3_aa: CASSIGGNEKLFF

v_call: TRBV28
d_call: TRBD1
j_call: TRBJ2-7
clone_size: NA
cdr3_nt: TGTGCCAGCAGGGGACAGGGGGCTGGTAGCTCCTACGAGCAGTACTTC
cdr3_aa: CASRGQGAGSSYEQYF

v_call: TRBV5-4
d_call: NA
j_call: TRBJ1-1
clone_size: NA
cdr3_nt: TGTGCCAGCAGCTTAGGGACGGGGAACACTGAAGCTTTCTTT
cdr3_aa: CASSLGTGNTEAFF

v_call: TRBV9
d_call: NA
j_call: TRBJ2-1
clone_size: NA
cdr3_nt: TGTGCCAGCAGCGTAGATCTGACCCGGGGTGAGCAGTTCTTC
cdr3_aa: CASSVDLTRGEQFF

v_call: TRBV5-4
d_call: NA
j_call: TRBJ2-2
clone_size: NA
cdr3_nt: TGTGCCAGCAGCTTGGACAAGAGGGAGCTGTTTTTT
cdr3_aa: CASSLDKRELFF

v_call: TRBV30
d_call: NA
j_call: TRBJ1-3
clone_size: NA
cdr3_nt: TGTGCCTGGAGCCTCGGGACCGAACCTGGAAACACCATATATTTT
cdr3_aa: CAWSLGTEPGNTIYF

v_call: TRBV19
d_call: TRBD2
j_call: TRBJ2-3
clone_size: NA
cdr3_nt: TGTGCCAGTAGTATAGAGGGCCCCGGGACTAGCGGGGGGAGCACAGATACGCAGTATTTT
cdr3_aa: CASSIEGPGTSGGSTDTQYF

v_call: TRBV30
d_call: NA
j_call: TRBJ2-1
clone_size: NA
cdr3_nt: TGTGCCTGGAGTGTACTGATAAATGAGCAGTTCTTC
cdr3_aa: CAWSVLINEQFF

v_call: TRBV6-6
d_call: TRBD1
j_call: TRBJ2-5
clone_size: NA
cdr3_nt: TGTGCCAGCAGTTACTCCCCACAGGGGGCGGAAGAGACCCAGTACTTC
cdr3_aa: CASSYSPQGAEETQYF

v_call: TRBV27
d_call: NA
j_call: TRBJ1-2
clone_size: NA
cdr3_nt: TGTGCCAGCAGTTTATCGGGCTCGAATGGCTACACCTTC
cdr3_aa: CASSLSGSNGYTF

v_call: TRBV7-9
d_call: NA
j_call: TRBJ1-5
clone_size: NA
cdr3_nt: TGTGCCAGCAGCTTAGCCAGCCTCGCTCCCCAGCATTTT
cdr3_aa: CASSLASLAPQHF

v_call: TRBV7-9
d_call: NA
j_call: TRBJ1-1
clone_size: NA
cdr3_nt: TGTGCCAGCAGTATACTGTCCACTGAAGCTTTCTTT
cdr3_aa: CASSILSTEAFF

v_call: TRBV19
d_call: NA
j_call: TRBJ1-1
clone_size: NA
cdr3_nt: TGTGCCAGTAGTATAGGTGGGACAAGGATTTCCCCCCTGGACACTGAAGCTTTCTTT
cdr3_aa: CASSIGGTRISPLDTEAFF

v_call: TRBV7-3
d_call: NA
j_call: TRBJ1-2
clone_size: NA
cdr3_nt: TGTGCCAGCAGGGGCAGGGAAGGGGATGGCTACACCTTC
cdr3_aa: CASRGREGDGYTF

v_call: TRBV27
d_call: NA
j_call: TRBJ1-6
clone_size: NA
cdr3_nt: TGTGCCAGCAGATCGGGTATTGAGAATTCACCCCTCCACTTT
cdr3_aa: CASRSGIENSPLHF

v_call: TRBV28
d_call: NA
j_call: TRBJ1-1
clone_size: NA
cdr3_nt: TGTGCCAGCAGTTTACCTCCCTCATACACCCAGAACACTGAAGCTTTCTTT
cdr3_aa: CASSLPPSYTQNTEAFF

v_call: TRBV7-9
d_call: TRBD2
j_call: TRBJ2-5
clone_size: NA
cdr3_nt: TGTGCCAGCAGCTTAGGTAGCGGGGGGGCCCAAGAGACCCAGTACTTC
cdr3_aa: CASSLGSGGAQETQYF

v_call: TRBV6-1
d_call: TRBD1
j_call: TRBJ1-3
clone_size: few
cdr3_nt: TGTGCCAGCAGTGAACAGGGGGACGGGGGAAACACCATATATTTT
cdr3_aa: CASSEQGDGGNTIYF

v_call: TRBV25-1
d_call: NA
j_call: TRBJ2-7
clone_size: once
cdr3_nt: TGTGCCAGCAGTGACCTAGGGGCGGCCGGACGGTCCTACGAGCAGTACTTC
cdr3_aa: CASSDLGAAGRSYEQYF

v_call: TRBV5-6
d_call: TRBD1
j_call: TRBJ2-5
clone_size: NA
cdr3_nt: TGTGCCAGCAGCTTAGTTGGCCAGGGGGCTCAAGAGACCCAGTACTTC
cdr3_aa: CASSLVGQGAQETQYF

v_call: TRBV27
d_call: NA
j_call: TRBJ1-5
clone_size: NA
cdr3_nt: TGTGCCAGCAGTTCGACAGGCCTTAGCAATCAGCCCCAGCATTTT
cdr3_aa: CASSSTGLSNQPQHF